This T cell receptor beta chain was documented in a study of blood T cell repertoires in COVID-19. Generated by immunoSEQ multiplex PCR, the TCRdb table keeps only in-frame clones and is missing some. This table holds over 150,000 clones, 84% found once. The CDR3 loop spans 15 amino acids. Per the germline V gene, CDR1 is SGHRS and CDR2 is YFSETQ. J gave up 1 base and V 3 bases, and 6 bases lay outside the gene matches. V usage is TRBV5-1 and J usage is TRBJ1-1, with 7 nucleotides matching TRBD1. The TCR was taken from a man aged 18-30 years with active or convalescent COVID-19. Sequenced: peripheral blood. CDR3: CASSYQGVGNTEAFF. In DNA, the CDR3 is TGCGCCAGCAGCTACCAGGGGGTTGGGAACACTGAAGCTTTCTTT. The full variable domain, with the rest looked up from reference TRBV5-1 and TRBJ1-1, is KAGVTQTPRYLIKTRGQQVTLSCSPISGHRSVSWYQQTPGQGLQFLFEYFSETQRNKGNFPGRFSGRQFSNSRSEMNVSTLELGDSALYLCASSYQGVGNTEAFFGQGTRLTVV.